The 27 T cell receptor beta chains below come from one sample, sequenced in a study of T cell responses to AZD1222 COVID-19 vaccine. Measured with immunoSEQ multiplex PCR; TCRdb has only the in-frame clones, and not every one. This table has about 110,000 clones, 87% appearing once. This specimen consisted of peripheral blood, obtained on day 0 of AZD1222 vaccination. The receptors come from an adult in good health.

As for this clone: One end of the junction is discordant with germline, which a read error may explain. This sequence joins TRBV6-1 and TRBJ2-7; no clear D gene. This CDR3 spans 13 amino acids. Looked up from germline, CDR1 is MNHNS and CDR2 is SASEGT. The CDR3 nucleotides are TGTGCCAGCAGTGAAAGGGTCGGGCTGTGGTGGAACTTC. Translating it yields CASSERVGLWWNF.

The gene calls are TRBV18 and TRBJ1-1; TRBD1 agrees at 10 bases. This CDR3 spans 12 amino acids. Trimming removed 3 bases from V and 8 bases from J; junction bases left unmatched: 0. Germline V gene lookup returns CDR1 KGHSH and CDR2 LQKENI. The chain's CDR3 is CASSPDRGEAFF. CDR3 DNA sequence: TGTGCCAGCTCACCGGACAGGGGGGAAGCTTTCTTT.

The rearrangement links TRBV5-8 to TRBJ2-2; D unresolved. V shed 2 bases and J shed 6 bases, with 8 bases lying between them. Germline V gene lookup returns CDR1 SGHTS and CDR2 YDEGEE. CDR3 length: 13 amino acids. The CDR3 nucleotides are TGTGCCAGCAGCTTCGGGCCCCCCGGGGAGCTGTTTTTT. As protein: CASSFGPPGELFF. The full variable domain, completed using reference TRBV5-8 and TRBJ2-2, is EAGVTQSPTHLIKTRGQQATLRCSPISGHTSVYWYQQALGLGLQFLLWYDEGEERNRGNFPPRFSGRQFPNYSSELNVNALELEDSALYLCASSFGPPGELFFGEGSRLTVL.

CDR3 in DNA: TGTGCCAGCAGACCCGGGACAGCCCACTCTGGAAACACCATATATTTT. It translates to CASRPGTAHSGNTIYF. The rearrangement joins TRBV28 to TRBJ1-3; TRBD1 matches at 7 bases. The CDR3 is 16 amino acids. V lost 6 bases to trimming and J lost 0 bases; unmatched junction nucleotides: 8. The germline V gene encodes CDR1 MDHEN and CDR2 SYDVKM.

V gene TRBV10-2 combines with J gene TRBJ1-3; D gene unclear. The V gene's germline CDR1 is WSHSY and CDR2 SAAADI. The germline V and J ends were trimmed by 3 bases and 0 bases, with 9 bases remaining between them. The CDR3 extends over 15 amino acids. This CDR3 is CASSDFESSGNTIYF. The DNA of the CDR3 is TGCGCCAGCAGTGACTTCGAGAGCTCTGGAAACACCATATATTTT.

V and J are TRBV11-3 and TRBJ2-4; TRBD2 matches 7 bases. CDR1 SGHNT and CDR2 YENEEA come from the germline V gene. J lost 8 bases, V lost 4 bases, and 5 bases had no gene match. The CDR3 sequence is 13 residues long. CDR3 nucleotides: TGTGCCAGCAGCTCCGTTGCGGGGGACATTCAGTACTTC. Protein product: CASSSVAGDIQYF.

In this sample, this clone turned up once. The chain is built from TRBV19 and TRBJ1-4; D may be TRBD1 (6 bases). V was clipped by 3 bases and J by 0 bases, with 14 bases between them. There are 17 residues in the CDR3. CDR1 and CDR2 from the germline V gene are LNHDA and SQIVND (reference sequence). The CDR3, as DNA: TGTGCCAGTAGTATCGGGCAGGGGAGATCAACTAATGAAAAACTGTTTTTT. Translation: CASSIGQGRSTNEKLFF.

This chain links TRBV4-2 with TRBJ2-7; D possibly matches TRBD1 or TRBD2 (5 bases each). CDR1 is LGHNA and CDR2 is YNFKEQ in the germline V gene. V was trimmed by 0 bases and J by 3 bases, leaving 12 bases between them. This CDR3 contains 15 residues. The CDR3: CASSQEWGGFYEQYF. CDR3 coding DNA: TGTGCCAGCAGCCAAGAATGGGGCGGGTTCTACGAGCAGTACTTC.

CDR3 sequence (DNA): TGTGCCAGCAGCCAAGAGAGCGGGGGGGCCACAGATACGCAGTATTTT. Translated: CASSQESGGATDTQYF. The chain uses TRBV7-3 and TRBJ2-3; the match to TRBD2 covers 10 bases. The junction had 7 bases not matched to a gene; V was cut back by 5 bases and J by 2 bases. This CDR3 contains 16 residues. The germline gives CDR1 SGHTA, CDR2 FQGTGA.

This clone was found once. V is TRBV5-6 and J is TRBJ2-3, with TRBD2 identical over 9 bases. Germline CDR1 reads SGHDT; CDR2 reads YYEEEE. V trimming: 4 bases; J trimming: 5 bases; junction bases outside the gene matches: 17. The CDR3 extends over 18 amino acids. The CDR3 bases are TGTGCCAGCAGCCCCACTGCGGGACGCGGGAGGGGTGTAGATACGCAGTATTTT. Protein sequence: CASSPTAGRGRGVDTQYF.

DNA for the CDR3: TGTGCCAGCAGCTTAACCGCCGGGGAAAAACTGTTTTTT. Its translation: CASSLTAGEKLFF. V usage is TRBV7-9 and J usage is TRBJ1-4; D gene ambiguous. Trimming removed 2 bases from V and 8 bases from J, with 9 bases in between. Germline loops: CDR1 SEHNR, CDR2 FQNEAQ (reference sequence). The CDR3 contains 13 residues.

The V gene is TRBV15, the J gene TRBJ2-3, with TRBD2 matching 13 bases. V lost 0 bases and J lost 6; bases outside the gene matches: 9. The CDR3 spans 18 residues. Germline assignment: CDR1 LNHNV and CDR2 YYDKDF (reference sequence). The DNA for the CDR3 is TGTGCCACCAGCAGAGATTTGAGACTAGCGGGAGGTGAGGATACGCAGTATTTT. It yields the protein CATSRDLRLAGGEDTQYF.

A remark on this clone: A junction boundary mismatches the germline segment, possibly from a read error. V is TRBV6-1 and J is TRBJ1-4; no firm D call. This CDR3 is 15 amino acids long. Germline V CDR1 and CDR2: MNHNS, SASEGT. The DNA for the CDR3 is TGTGCCAGCAGTGAATTCGGTAGGCCTAATAAAAAACTGTTTTTT. Translation gives CASSEFGRPNKKLFF.

The V call is TRBV30, the J call TRBJ2-3; 10 positions agree with TRBD2. V dropped 0 bases and J dropped 0; count of bases not matched to a gene: 3. From germline, CDR1 is GTSNPN and CDR2 SVGIG (reference sequence). This CDR3 spans 16 amino acids. CDR3 coding DNA: TGTGCCTGGAGTGTCTTTAGCGGGGGGAGCACAGATACGCAGTATTTT. Protein: CAWSVFSGGSTDTQYF. The entire variable domain, with the rest obtained from reference TRBV30 and TRBJ2-3, is as follows: SQTIHQWPATLVQPVGSPLSLECTVEGTSNPNLYWYRQAAGRGLQLLFYSVGIGQISSEVPQNLSASRPQDRQFILSSKKLLLSDSGFYLCAWSVFSGGSTDTQYFGPGTRLTVL.

This clone was observed once. V and J are TRBV27 and TRBJ2-7; 7 bases match TRBD1. V trimming: 6 bases; J trimming: 5 bases; junction bases outside the gene matches: 7. The length of the CDR3 is 13 residues. The germline V gene has CDR1 MNHEY and CDR2 SMNVEV (reference sequence). CDR3: CASRPRQGDEQYF. In DNA form, the CDR3 reads TGTGCCAGCAGACCCCGACAGGGTGACGAGCAGTACTTC.

This clone has a single count. This sequence joins TRBV7-2 and TRBJ1-5, with D unresolved. Per the germline V gene, CDR1 is SGHTA and CDR2 is FQGNSA. Trimming removed 7 bases from V and 4 bases from J, with 11 bases in between. CDR3 length: 13 amino acids. Here the CDR3 DNA reads TGTGCCAGCACCGAAAACCCGAATCAGCCCCAGCATTTT. It codes for CASTENPNQPQHF.

This sequence joins TRBV5-4 and TRBJ1-1, with a tentative D call TRBD1 (5 bases). CDR3 length: 14 residues. Germline CDR1 reads SGHNT; CDR2 reads YYREEE (reference sequence). V was trimmed by 5 bases and J by 0 bases, leaving 11 bases between them. Here the CDR3 reads CASRAGQMNTEAFF. The CDR3 DNA reads as TGTGCCAGCAGGGCCGGACAAATGAACACTGAAGCTTTCTTT. Using reference TRBV5-4 and TRBJ1-1 for the parts outside the CDR3, the full variable domain is ETGVTQSPTHLIKTRGQQVTLRCSSQSGHNTVSWYQQALGQGPQFIFQYYREEENGRGNFPPRFSGLQFPNYSSELNVNALELDDSALYLCASRAGQMNTEAFFGQGTRLTVV.

The chain joins TRBV6-5 to TRBJ1-2; D is possibly TRBD1 (5 bases). CDR1 is MNHEY and CDR2 is SVGAGI in the germline V gene. The CDR3 contains 15 residues. V gave up 0 bases and J gave up 7 bases, with 15 bases separating them. The CDR3 region is CASSYSYGARSGYTF. Written as DNA, the CDR3 is TGTGCCAGCAGTTACTCGTACGGGGCGAGGAGTGGCTACACCTTC.

This chain joins TRBV9 and TRBJ2-2; D tentatively fits TRBD1 or TRBD2 (5 bases each). This CDR3 has 15 amino acids. Trimming pared 5 bases from V and 7 bases from J, leaving 18 bases between. The V gene's germline CDR1 is SGDLS and CDR2 YYNGEE. For the CDR3, the DNA is TGTGCCAGCAGGGAATCCGGGACGGCAGGCGGGGAGCTGTTTTTT. It encodes CASRESGTAGGELFF. The full variable domain, in which reference TRBV9 and TRBJ2-2 provide the parts outside the CDR3, is DSGVTQTPKHLITATGQRVTLRCSPRSGDLSVYWYQQSLDQGLQFLIQYYNGEERAKGNILERFSAQQFPDLHSELNLSSLELGDSALYFCASRESGTAGGELFFGEGSRLTVL.

J is TRBJ2-2 and V is TRBV10-3; D may be TRBD1 (5 bases). Trimming stripped 0 bases from V and 7 bases from J, with 15 bases between. The CDR3 consists of 16 residues. From germline, CDR1 is ENHRY and CDR2 SYGVKD. The CDR3: CAISESLPGWIGELFF. The CDR3 DNA sequence: TGTGCCATCAGTGAGTCGTTGCCAGGGTGGATCGGGGAGCTGTTTTTT.

V usage is TRBV19 and J usage is TRBJ2-2, with D tentatively TRBD1 or TRBD2 (5 bases each). Germline CDR1 is LNHDA and CDR2 is SQIVND (reference sequence). V was cut by 5 bases and J by 2 bases, with 18 bases left in between. The CDR3 covers 17 residues. CDR3 amino acids: CASSLSLGPLNTGELFF. CDR3 bases: TGTGCCAGTAGTCTCAGCTTGGGACCCCTAAACACCGGGGAGCTGTTTTTT.

The rearrangement uses TRBV19 and TRBJ1-3; D is unresolved. The germline gives CDR1 LNHDA, CDR2 SQIVND (reference sequence). The V end was cut by 5 bases, the J end by 6 bases, with 20 bases between. The CDR3 covers 16 residues. CDR3: CASSYRELQLENTIYF. CDR3 DNA sequence: TGTGCCAGTAGTTACCGGGAGCTGCAATTGGAAAACACCATATATTTT. Full variable domain (missing parts from reference TRBV19 and TRBJ1-3): DGGITQSPKYLFRKEGQNVTLSCEQNLNHDAMYWYRQDPGQGLRLIYYSQIVNDFQKGDIAEGYSVSREKKESFPLTVTSAQKNPTAFYLCASSYRELQLENTIYFGEGSWLTVV.

This clone was observed a single time. V usage is TRBV30 and J usage is TRBJ1-6, with 8 positions matching TRBD1. CDR1 and CDR2 from the germline V gene are GTSNPN and SVGIG (reference sequence). V shed 3 bases and J 5 bases; nucleotides not matched to a gene: 6. The CDR3 spans 15 residues. The chain's CDR3 is CAWRTGDRDNSPLHF. As DNA, the CDR3 is TGTGCCTGGAGGACAGGGGATCGGGATAATTCACCCCTCCACTTT.

The gene calls are TRBV5-6 and TRBJ1-5, with TRBD1 matching over 9 bases. The germline V gene encodes CDR1 SGHDT and CDR2 YYEEEE. The CDR3 has 15 amino acids. Trimming cost V 2 bases and J 3 bases; bases outside gene matches: 3. The CDR3 bases are TGTGCCAGCAGCTTCTGGGACAGGGACAATCAGCCCCAGCATTTT. This gives the protein CASSFWDRDNQPQHF.

The V and J genes are TRBV6-4 and TRBJ1-2; D possibly corresponds to TRBD1 (6 bases). The CDR3 is made up of 15 amino acids. Germline V gene data show CDR1 as MRHNA and CDR2 as SNTAGT. V lost 4 bases and J 10 bases, leaving 22 bases between the germline ends. DNA for the CDR3: TGTGCCAGCAGTGTCGTGATGGGGGCACCCCCACCCTACACCTTC. Encoded protein: CASSVVMGAPPPYTF.

V usage is TRBV28 and J usage is TRBJ2-5; D may be TRBD2 (5 bases). The germline V gene has CDR1 MDHEN and CDR2 SYDVKM. The CDR3 is 15 residues long. V shed 5 bases and J shed 2 bases, with 15 bases lying between them. The DNA for the CDR3 is TGTGCCAGCAGTGGACTTTTAGGCCATCAAGAGACCCAGTACTTC. It translates to CASSGLLGHQETQYF.

V and J are TRBV19 and TRBJ1-2; possible D gene TRBD1, 5 bases. Looked up from germline, CDR1 is LNHDA and CDR2 is SQIVND (reference sequence). CDR3 length: 14 amino acids. Between the trimmed V and J ends, which lost 3 bases and 4 bases, there was a span of 12 bases. CDR3: CASSIAAGPYGYTF. In nucleotides, the CDR3 is TGTGCCAGTAGTATTGCCGCGGGGCCCTATGGCTACACCTTC.